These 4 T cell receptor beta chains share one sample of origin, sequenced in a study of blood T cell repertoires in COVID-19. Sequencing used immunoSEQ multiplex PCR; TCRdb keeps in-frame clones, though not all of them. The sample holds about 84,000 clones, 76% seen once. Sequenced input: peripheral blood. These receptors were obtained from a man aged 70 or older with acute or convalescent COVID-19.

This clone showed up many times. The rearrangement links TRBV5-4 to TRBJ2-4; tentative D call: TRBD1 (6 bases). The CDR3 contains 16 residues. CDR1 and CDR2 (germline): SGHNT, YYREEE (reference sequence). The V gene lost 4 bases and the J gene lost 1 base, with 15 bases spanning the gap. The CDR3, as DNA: TGTGCCAGCAGCGTACAGGGAGATAAGGCCAAAAACATTCAGTACTTC. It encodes CASSVQGDKAKNIQYF.

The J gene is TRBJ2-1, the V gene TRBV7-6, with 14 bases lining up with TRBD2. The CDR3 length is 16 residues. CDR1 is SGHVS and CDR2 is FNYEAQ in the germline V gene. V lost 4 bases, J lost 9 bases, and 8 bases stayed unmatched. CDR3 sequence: CASSSSGTSGGREQFF. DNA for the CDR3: TGTGCCAGCAGCTCCTCCGGGACTAGCGGGGGCCGTGAGCAGTTCTTC.

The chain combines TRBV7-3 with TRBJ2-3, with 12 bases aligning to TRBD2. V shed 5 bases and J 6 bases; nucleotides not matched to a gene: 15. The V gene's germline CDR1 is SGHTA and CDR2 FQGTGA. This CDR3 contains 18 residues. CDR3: CASSRGLAGTYRGDTQYF. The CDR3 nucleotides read TGTGCCAGCAGCCGCGGACTAGCGGGGACTTATAGGGGGGATACGCAGTATTTT. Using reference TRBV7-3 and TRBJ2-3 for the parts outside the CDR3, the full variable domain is GAGVSQTPSNKVTEKGKYVELRCDPISGHTALYWYRQSLGQGPEFLIYFQGTGAADDSGLPNDRFFAVRPEGSVSTLKIQRTERGDSAVYLCASSRGLAGTYRGDTQYFGPGTRLTVL.

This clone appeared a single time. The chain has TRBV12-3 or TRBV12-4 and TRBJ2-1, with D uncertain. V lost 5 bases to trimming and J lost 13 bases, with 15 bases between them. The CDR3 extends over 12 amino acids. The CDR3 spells CASSKTVTAQFF. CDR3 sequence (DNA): TGTGCCAGCAGTAAAACCGTCACAGCCCAGTTCTTC.